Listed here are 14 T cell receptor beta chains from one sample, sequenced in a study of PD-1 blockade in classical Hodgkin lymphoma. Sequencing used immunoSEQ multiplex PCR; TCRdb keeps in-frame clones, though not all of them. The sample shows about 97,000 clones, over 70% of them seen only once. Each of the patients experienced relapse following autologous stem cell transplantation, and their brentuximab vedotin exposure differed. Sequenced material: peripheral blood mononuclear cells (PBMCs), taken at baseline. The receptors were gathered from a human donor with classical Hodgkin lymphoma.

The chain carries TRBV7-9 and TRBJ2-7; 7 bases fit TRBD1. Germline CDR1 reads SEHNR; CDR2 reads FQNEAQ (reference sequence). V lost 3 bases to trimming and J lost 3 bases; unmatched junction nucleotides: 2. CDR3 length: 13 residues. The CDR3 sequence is CASSFGTVYEQYF. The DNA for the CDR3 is TGTGCCAGCAGCTTTGGGACAGTCTACGAGCAGTACTTC.

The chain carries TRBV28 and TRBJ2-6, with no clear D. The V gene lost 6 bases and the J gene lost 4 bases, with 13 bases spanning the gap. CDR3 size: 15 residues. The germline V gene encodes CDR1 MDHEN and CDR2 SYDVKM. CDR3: CASSPPARGANVLTF. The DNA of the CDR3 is TGTGCCAGCAGCCCCCCTGCCCGAGGGGCCAACGTCCTGACTTTC.

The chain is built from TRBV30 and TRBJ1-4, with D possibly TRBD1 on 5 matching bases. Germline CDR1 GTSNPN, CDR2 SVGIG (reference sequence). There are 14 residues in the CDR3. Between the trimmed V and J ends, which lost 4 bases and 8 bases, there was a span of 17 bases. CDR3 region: CAWTPAGGGEKLFF. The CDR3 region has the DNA TGTGCCTGGACCCCGGCGGGGGGGGGAGAAAAACTGTTTTTT.

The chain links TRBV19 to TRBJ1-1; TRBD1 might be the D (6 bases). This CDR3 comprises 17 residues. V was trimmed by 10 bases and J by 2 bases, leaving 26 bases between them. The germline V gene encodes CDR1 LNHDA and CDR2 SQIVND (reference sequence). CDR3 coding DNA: TGTGCCACCCGCCTAGCGGGACAAGGATCGGGAAACACTGAAGCTTTCTTT. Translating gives CATRLAGQGSGNTEAFF.

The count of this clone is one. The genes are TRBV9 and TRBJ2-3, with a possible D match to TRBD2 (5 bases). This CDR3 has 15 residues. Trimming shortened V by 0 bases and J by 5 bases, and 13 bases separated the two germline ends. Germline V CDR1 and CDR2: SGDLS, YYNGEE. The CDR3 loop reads CASSVGATSQDTQYF. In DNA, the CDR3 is TGTGCCAGCAGCGTAGGGGCCACTAGTCAAGATACGCAGTATTTT.

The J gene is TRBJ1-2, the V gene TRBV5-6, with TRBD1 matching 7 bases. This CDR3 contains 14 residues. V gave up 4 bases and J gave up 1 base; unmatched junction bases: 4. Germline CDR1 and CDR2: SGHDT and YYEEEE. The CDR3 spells CASSPTGRNYGYTF. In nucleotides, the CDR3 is TGTGCCAGCAGCCCGACAGGGCGTAACTATGGCTACACCTTC.

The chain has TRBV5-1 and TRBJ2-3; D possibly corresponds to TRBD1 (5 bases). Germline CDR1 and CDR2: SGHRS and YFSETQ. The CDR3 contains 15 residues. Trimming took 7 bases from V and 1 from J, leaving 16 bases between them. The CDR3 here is CASLTQDARTDTQYF. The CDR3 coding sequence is TGCGCCAGCTTGACACAGGACGCCCGCACAGATACGCAGTATTTT. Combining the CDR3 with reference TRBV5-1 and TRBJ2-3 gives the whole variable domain KAGVTQTPRYLIKTRGQQVTLSCSPISGHRSVSWYQQTPGQGLQFLFEYFSETQRNKGNFPGRFSGRQFSNSRSEMNVSTLELGDSALYLCASLTQDARTDTQYFGPGTRLTVL.

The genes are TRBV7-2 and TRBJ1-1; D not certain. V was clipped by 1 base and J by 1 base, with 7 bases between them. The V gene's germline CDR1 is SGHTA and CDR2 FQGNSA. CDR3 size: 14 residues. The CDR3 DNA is TGTGCCAGCAGCTTAGTCGGCCAGAACACTGAAGCTTTCTTT. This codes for CASSLVGQNTEAFF.

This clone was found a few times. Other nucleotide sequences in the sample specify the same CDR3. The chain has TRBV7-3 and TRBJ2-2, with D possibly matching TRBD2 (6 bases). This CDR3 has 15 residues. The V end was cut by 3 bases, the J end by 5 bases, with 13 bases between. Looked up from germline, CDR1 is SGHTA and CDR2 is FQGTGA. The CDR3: CASSFRESGTGELFF. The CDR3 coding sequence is TGTGCCAGCAGCTTTCGGGAGTCGGGTACCGGGGAGCTGTTTTTT.

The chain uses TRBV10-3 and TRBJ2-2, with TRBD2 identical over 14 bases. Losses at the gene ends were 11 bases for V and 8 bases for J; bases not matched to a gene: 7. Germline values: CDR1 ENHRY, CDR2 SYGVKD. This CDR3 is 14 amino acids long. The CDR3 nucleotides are TGTGCCTCGGGACTAGCGGGAGCGGGTGGGGAGCTGTTTTTT. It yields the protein CASGLAGAGGELFF.

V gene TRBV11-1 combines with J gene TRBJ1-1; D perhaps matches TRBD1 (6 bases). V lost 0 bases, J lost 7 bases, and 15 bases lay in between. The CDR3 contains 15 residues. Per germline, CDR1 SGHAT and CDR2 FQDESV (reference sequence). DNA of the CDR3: TGTGCCAGCAGCTTAGCGATTGGACAGCTGTATGAAGCTTTCTTT. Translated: CASSLAIGQLYEAFF.

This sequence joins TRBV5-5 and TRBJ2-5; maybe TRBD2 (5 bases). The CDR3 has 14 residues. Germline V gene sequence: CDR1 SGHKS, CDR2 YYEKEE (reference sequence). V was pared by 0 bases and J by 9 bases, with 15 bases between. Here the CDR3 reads CASSLEAETRAQYF. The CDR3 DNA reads TGTGCCAGCAGCTTGGAGGCAGAAACTAGGGCCCAGTACTTC.

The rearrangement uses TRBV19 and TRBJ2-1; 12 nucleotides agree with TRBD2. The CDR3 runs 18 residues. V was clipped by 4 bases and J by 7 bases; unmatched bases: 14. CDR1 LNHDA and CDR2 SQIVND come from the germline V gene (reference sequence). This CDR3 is CASSTQPSGRAGRNEQFF. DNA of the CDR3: TGTGCCAGTAGTACCCAACCTAGCGGGAGGGCCGGTAGGAATGAGCAGTTCTTC.

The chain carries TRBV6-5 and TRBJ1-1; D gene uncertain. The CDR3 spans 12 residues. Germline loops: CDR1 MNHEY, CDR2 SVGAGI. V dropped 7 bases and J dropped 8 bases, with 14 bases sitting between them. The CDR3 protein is CASTGESSEAFF. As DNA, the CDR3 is TGTGCCAGCACGGGCGAATCCTCGGAAGCTTTCTTT.